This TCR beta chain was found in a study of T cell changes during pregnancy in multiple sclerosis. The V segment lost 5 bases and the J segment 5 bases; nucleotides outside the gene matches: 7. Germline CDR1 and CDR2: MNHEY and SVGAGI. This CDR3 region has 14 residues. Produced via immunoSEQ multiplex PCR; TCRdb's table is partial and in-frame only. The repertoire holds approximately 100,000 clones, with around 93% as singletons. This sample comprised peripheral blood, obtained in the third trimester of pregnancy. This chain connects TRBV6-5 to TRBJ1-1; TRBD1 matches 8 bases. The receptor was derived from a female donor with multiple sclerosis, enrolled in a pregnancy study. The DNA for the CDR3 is TGTGCCAGCAGTAAAGGACAGGGAGGAACTGAAGCTTTCTTT. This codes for CASSKGQGGTEAFF.